The 30 T cell receptor beta chains below come from one sample, sequenced in a study of post-analysis software for immune sequencing data. TCR beta cDNA libraries included unique molecular identifiers. TCRdb used MiXCR to reprocess the PCR reads, holding one entry per CDR3 protein. The repertoire holds some 370,000 distinct CDR3 sequences, with approximately 33% as singletons. Overall study findings and caveats: In patients, about five TRBV segments were more frequent than in controls, with TRBV5-6, TRBV5-1 and TRBV20-1 among them.

No antigen has been assigned to these receptors. Sequencing was performed on blood. The receptors shown here come from a girl aged 10 to 17 with multiple sclerosis.

The chain carries TRBV7-2 and TRBJ1-5, with D perhaps matching TRBD1 (6 bases). There are 16 residues in the CDR3. V dropped 1 base and J dropped 5 bases, with 15 bases sitting between them. CDR1 and CDR2 from the germline V gene are SGHTA and FQGNSA. CDR3 loop: CASSLEWGATDQPQHF. The CDR3 region has the DNA TGTGCCAGCAGCTTAGAGTGGGGGGCGACTGATCAGCCCCAGCATTTT.

This clonotype turned up a few times. This may be a read error, as it is one base from a much larger clone. The rearrangement links TRBV11-2 to TRBJ2-3; perhaps TRBD2 as D (6 bases). In germline, CDR1 is SGHAT, CDR2 FQNNGV. The CDR3 totals 14 residues. Trimming stripped 6 bases from V and 3 bases from J, with 13 bases between. CDR3 residues: CASSPCGVTDTQYF. The CDR3 nucleotides are TGTGCCAGCAGTCCGTGCGGGGTGACAGATACGCAGTATTTT.

This clonotype has only a few counts. In DNA form, the CDR3 reads TGCAGCGTTATGATCTTCCAGACGGGAGGGACTGAAGCTTTCTTT. It specifies CSVMIFQTGGTEAFF. The rearrangement uses TRBV29-1 and TRBJ1-1; no definite D call. The CDR3 extends over 15 amino acids. Deletions cut 5 bases from V and 5 bases from J, with 21 bases between. Germline assignment: CDR1 SQVTM and CDR2 ANQGSEA.

This chain links TRBV6-5 with TRBJ1-5; 7 bases match TRBD1. In germline, CDR1 is MNHEY, CDR2 SVGAGI. V shed 2 bases, J shed 1 base, and the junction held 8 bases outside the gene matches. The CDR3 covers 17 residues. The CDR3 loop is CASSYPRDRVSNQPQHF. The CDR3 bases are TGTGCCAGCAGTTACCCTCGAGACAGGGTGAGCAATCAGCCCCAGCATTTT.

The chain links TRBV4-3 to TRBJ2-5; D might be TRBD1 (6 bases). V lost 0 bases and J lost 3, with 20 bases in between. Germline assignment: CDR1 LGHNA and CDR2 YSLEER. This CDR3 has 18 residues. Written as DNA, the CDR3 is TGCGCCAGCAGCCAAGATCTCGGAGTGGGGGCAGGGAAAGAGACCCAGTACTTC. Amino acids: CASSQDLGVGAGKETQYF.

Only a few counts were recorded for this clonotype. The chain has TRBV4-1 and TRBJ2-1, with unresolved D. From germline, CDR1 is MGHRA and CDR2 YSYEKL. The V end was cut by 0 bases, the J end by 2 bases, with 8 bases between. The CDR3 has 15 amino acids. CDR3 sequence: CASSQDRGAYNEQFF. CDR3 in DNA: TGCGCCAGCAGCCAAGATCGAGGCGCCTACAATGAGCAGTTCTTC.

This clonotype was detected ten times or more. The chain is built from TRBV12-3 or TRBV12-4 and TRBJ1-2, with 11 bases that match TRBD1. The CDR3 consists of 15 residues. Unmatched junction bases numbered 3, after V lost 2 bases and J lost 4 bases. The CDR3 bases are TGTGCCAGCAGTTTAATGGGGACAGGGGGCTATGGCTACACCTTC. It codes for CASSLMGTGGYGYTF.

This clonotype has a handful of counts. The CDR3: CATSDLKVLSNEQFF. The CDR3 DNA reads TGTGCCACCAGTGATTTGAAGGTACTGTCGAATGAGCAGTTCTTC. V gene TRBV24-1 combines with J gene TRBJ2-1; no clear D gene. Trimming pared 0 bases from V and 7 bases from J, leaving 12 bases between. The germline CDR1 and CDR2 sequences are KGHDR and SFDVKD. This CDR3 contains 15 residues.

The V gene is TRBV3-1, the J gene TRBJ2-3, with 7 bases identical to TRBD1. Germline V CDR1 and CDR2: LGHDT, YNNKEL (reference sequence). There are 16 residues in the CDR3. J was trimmed by 8 bases and V by 1 base; bases with no gene match: 12. The CDR3 coding sequence is TGTGCCAGCAGCCAAGCCCCGGGACAGCCAGCGTTTACGCAGTATTTT. Protein sequence: CASSQAPGQPAFTQYF.

With regard to this clonotype: A read error is possible here, since a much larger clone lies one base away. This sequence joins TRBV5-1 and TRBJ2-5; D is perhaps TRBD2 (5 bases). The DNA end favors TRBJ2-7, so the J call may be wrong. The germline V gene has CDR1 SGHRS and CDR2 YFSETQ. The CDR3 extends over 13 amino acids. CDR3 DNA: TGCGCCGGCAGTCTGGGAGAGGGCTACGAGCAGTACTTC. Amino acids: CAGSLGEGYEQYF.

V usage is TRBV27 and J usage is TRBJ2-2; weak D call: TRBD2 (6 bases). V gave up 5 bases and J gave up 4 bases, with 17 bases separating them. Germline V gives CDR1 MNHEY, CDR2 SMNVEV (reference sequence). There are 16 residues in the CDR3. CDR3: CASSPLWGVGTGELFF. The CDR3 DNA sequence: TGTGCCAGCAGTCCTCTTTGGGGGGTAGGCACCGGGGAGCTGTTTTTT.

On this clonotype: The germline gene is not matched at one end of the junction; a read error may be the cause. The chain employs TRBV5-1 and TRBJ2-1; 9 positions match TRBD2. Germline V gives CDR1 SGHRS, CDR2 YFSETQ. This CDR3 contains 15 residues. The CDR3 region is CASSFSGGYYNGQFF. The CDR3 DNA sequence: TGCGCCAGCAGCTTTAGCGGGGGATACTACAATGGGCAGTTCTTC.

This clonotype was counted a few times. The chain links TRBV6-2 or TRBV6-3 to TRBJ2-7, with D perhaps matching TRBD2 (6 bases). The V gene's germline CDR1 is MNHEY and CDR2 SVGEGT. This CDR3 region has 15 residues. V was pared by 4 bases and J by 2 bases, with 15 bases between. CDR3 DNA sequence: TGTGCCAGCAGTTCCCGACAGACTAGAACCTACGAGCAGTACTTC. Its translation: CASSSRQTRTYEQYF.

The genes are TRBV7-9 and TRBJ2-1, with D maybe TRBD2 (6 bases). CDR3 size: 16 residues. Trimming removed 1 base at V and 4 bases at J, with 14 bases between. Germline assignment: CDR1 SEHNR and CDR2 FQNEAQ (reference sequence). The CDR3 DNA reads as TGTGCCAGCAGCTTAGGAGAGGCGGGGCGTTACAATGAGCAGTTCTTC. Its translation is CASSLGEAGRYNEQFF.

V gene TRBV7-9 combines with J gene TRBJ1-1, with TRBD1 matching 8 bases. Germline V gene data show CDR1 as SEHNR and CDR2 as FQNEAQ (reference sequence). The CDR3 length is 16 residues. The V and J ends lost 3 bases and 1 base, in that order; junction bases with no gene match: 7. The CDR3 protein is CASSFLTGGSNTEAFF. In DNA, the CDR3 is TGTGCCAGCAGCTTTCTAACAGGGGGATCGAACACTGAAGCTTTCTTT.

This clonotype was detected a few times. The rearrangement uses TRBV7-9 and TRBJ1-2; 8 bases are shared with TRBD1. CDR3 length: 13 residues. The V and J ends lost 5 bases and 6 bases, in that order; junction bases with no gene match: 5. Germline V CDR1 and CDR2: SEHNR, FQNEAQ (reference sequence). CDR3 DNA sequence: TGTGCCAGCAGCCGTGGACAGGGTGATGGCTACACCTTC. Translation gives CASSRGQGDGYTF.

This clonotype occurred a few times. V and J are TRBV6-5 and TRBJ2-3, with 7 positions matching TRBD1. Germline CDR1 MNHEY, CDR2 SVGAGI. The length of the CDR3 is 15 residues. The ends lost 4 bases at V and 2 bases at J; junction bases unmatched: 6. The CDR3 bases are TGTGCCAGCAGTTCTGAGACAGGGCACACAGATACGCAGTATTTT. Amino acids: CASSSETGHTDTQYF.

This sequence joins TRBV3-1 and TRBJ2-7; the D gene is possibly TRBD1 (5 bases). Per germline, CDR1 LGHDT and CDR2 YNNKEL (reference sequence). V lost 1 base and J lost 5, with 15 bases in between. This CDR3 spans 15 amino acids. The CDR3 nucleotides read TGTGCCAGCAGCCAAGGGACGCAGGGTCTGAACGAGCAGTACTTC. It encodes CASSQGTQGLNEQYF.

This chain joins TRBV7-3 and TRBJ2-3; maybe TRBD1 (5 bases). V shed 1 base and J shed 3 bases, with 14 bases lying between them. CDR1 is SGHTA and CDR2 is FQGTGA in the germline V gene. CDR3 length: 16 amino acids. CDR3 residues: CASSLRASRQTDTQYF. CDR3 bases: TGTGCCAGCAGCTTAAGGGCCTCCCGACAGACAGATACGCAGTATTTT.

The sample holds one count of this clonotype. J is TRBJ2-7 and V is TRBV9; D remains unclear. CDR1 and CDR2 (germline): SGDLS, YYNGEE. The CDR3 has 14 residues. V was trimmed by 1 base and J by 7 bases, leaving 15 bases between them. The CDR3 DNA sequence: TGTGCCAGCAGCGTAAGAGATTTTCTGAGTGAGCAGTACTTC. Amino acids: CASSVRDFLSEQYF.

The chain joins TRBV6-5 to TRBJ2-7; D gene ambiguous. This CDR3 spans 13 amino acids. Germline V gene sequence: CDR1 MNHEY, CDR2 SVGAGI. The V end was cut by 0 bases, the J end by 3 bases, with 6 bases between. The DNA for the CDR3 is TGTGCCAGCAGTTACTCAGAGTTCTACGAGCAGTACTTC. Translated, it gives CASSYSEFYEQYF.

This clonotype was seen a few times. The chain joins TRBV20-1 to TRBJ2-3, with D maybe TRBD2 (7 bases). CDR3 length: 14 amino acids. V lost 8 bases to trimming and J lost 4 bases, with 19 bases between them. Germline CDR1 reads DFQATT; CDR2 reads SNEGSKA (reference sequence). CDR3 protein: CSFRAGALPDTQYF. DNA of the CDR3: TGCAGTTTTAGGGCGGGGGCCCTCCCAGATACGCAGTATTTT.

This rearrangement joins TRBV28 to TRBJ2-7, with TRBD1 matching 8 bases. J gave up 5 bases and V 1 base, and 1 base lay outside the gene matches. The CDR3 sequence is 13 residues long. CDR1 and CDR2 (germline): MDHEN, SYDVKM. In DNA form, the CDR3 reads TGTGCCAGCAGTTTATACAGGGGGGACGAGCAGTACTTC. Protein: CASSLYRGDEQYF.

V is TRBV12-3 or TRBV12-4 and J is TRBJ1-2, with no clear D. The CDR3 is 14 amino acids. The V and J ends lost 1 base and 6 bases respectively, with 12 bases between them. The CDR3, as DNA: TGTGCCAGCAGTTTAGGTGCCGGTTGGGATGGCTACACCTTC. Protein sequence: CASSLGAGWDGYTF.

This sequence joins TRBV12-3 or TRBV12-4 and TRBJ2-5, with D uncertain. The CDR3 spans 12 residues. The V end was cut by 9 bases, the J end by 10 bases, with 18 bases between. DNA for the CDR3: TGTGCCAGTGGAGCCAAGGCCTGGGGCCAGTACTTC. This translates into CASGAKAWGQYF.

As to this clonotype: A much larger clonotype is one base distant, so this may be a read error. The rearrangement links TRBV12-3 or TRBV12-4 to TRBJ2-1, with TRBD2 matching over 8 bases. With V trimmed by 6 bases and J by 2 bases, 12 bases remained unmatched. The CDR3 length is 17 residues. CDR3 protein: CASRAGTGGGPYNEQFF. For the CDR3, the DNA is TGTGCCAGCAGAGCCGGGACTGGCGGGGGGCCCTACAATGAGCAGTTCTTC.

The chain couples TRBV12-3 or TRBV12-4 to TRBJ1-6, with 11 bases aligning to TRBD1. This CDR3 has 15 amino acids. The J segment lost 4 bases and the V segment lost 5 bases, leaving 1 base of the junction unmatched. DNA for the CDR3: TGTGCCAGCAGTGGACAGGGGGCTTATAATTCACCCCTCCACTTT. It is translated as CASSGQGAYNSPLHF.

The genes are TRBV10-3 and TRBJ2-5; tentative D call: TRBD2 (5 bases). The CDR3 is made up of 16 amino acids. V was clipped by 3 bases and J by 2 bases, with 16 bases between them. The germline CDR1 and CDR2 sequences are ENHRY and SYGVKD. Here the CDR3 DNA reads TGTGCCATCAGTGACTTTATTGGACTGCTACAAGAGACCCAGTACTTC. As protein: CAISDFIGLLQETQYF.

This clonotype was detected only a few times. The rearrangement joins TRBV7-2 to TRBJ1-2; TRBD1 matches 10 bases. Losses at the gene ends were 5 bases for V and 0 bases for J; bases not matched to a gene: 12. Germline CDR1 reads SGHTA; CDR2 reads FQGNSA. The CDR3 runs to 18 residues. The CDR3 loop is CASSRISTGQGTNYGYTF. The CDR3 DNA is TGTGCCAGCAGCCGCATCTCGACGGGACAGGGGACTAACTATGGCTACACCTTC.

This clonotype was counted only a few times. The rearrangement joins TRBV9 to TRBJ1-1, with 7 bases that match TRBD1. J was trimmed by 0 bases and V by 3 bases; bases with no gene match: 5. Germline lookup yields CDR1 SGDLS and CDR2 YYNGEE. The CDR3 is 15 residues long. DNA for the CDR3: TGTGCCAGCAGCGCCCGACAGGGAATGAACACTGAAGCTTTCTTT. As protein: CASSARQGMNTEAFF.